This T cell receptor (beta chain) is drawn from a study of shared T cell receptors in the human thymus. Data came from immunoSEQ multiplex PCR; TCRdb stores just in-frame clones and leaves some out. The table lists 700,000 or so clones, roughly 85% of them singletons. These data were also filed under a second study, of human thymus T cells. That report notes: Resections from corrective heart surgery supplied the thymus tissue. The authors found apparently biased V and J gene usage in thymic and blood repertoires. As related research reported, thymic repertoires overlapped highly among unrelated individuals.

This clonotype originated in a girl in the first two years of life with a congenital heart defect. Specimen: thymocytes.

CDR3 amino acids: CASSPPSLGQGAETQYF. The CDR3 DNA reads as TGTGCCAGCTCACCGCCCAGCTTGGGGCAAGGGGCAGAGACCCAGTACTTC. The V and J genes are TRBV18 and TRBJ2-5; the D gene is possibly TRBD1 (5 bases). Germline V gene lookup returns CDR1 KGHSH and CDR2 LQKENI. V dropped 3 bases and J dropped 4 bases, with 21 bases sitting between them. The CDR3 has 17 amino acids.